The 20 T cell receptor beta chains below all came from one sample that was sequenced in a study of graft-versus-host responses after intestinal transplantation. Their cognate antigens are unknown. TCRdb keeps only in-frame clones here, not all; method: immunoSEQ multiplex PCR. The sample includes roughly 99,000 clones, roughly 90% of them seen just once. Sequences were derived from unstimulated CD4+ T cells sorted from spleen or lymph node cells, sampled before transplant. The receptor set was obtained from a human donor who was the organ donor for an intestinal transplant.

Notes on this clone: The identical CDR3 is also encoded by other nucleotide sequences in the sample. The V call is TRBV18, the J call TRBJ1-1; perhaps TRBD1 as D (5 bases). V was cut by 1 base and J by 3 bases, with 9 bases left in between. Germline V CDR1 and CDR2: KGHSH, LQKENI. There are 14 residues in the CDR3. The CDR3 DNA reads TGTGCCAGCTCACCACGGCAGGGTGACACTGAAGCTTTCTTT. Amino acids: CASSPRQGDTEAFF.

The chain recombines TRBV9 with TRBJ1-2; D is perhaps TRBD1 (5 bases). This CDR3 has 16 residues. CDR1 is SGDLS and CDR2 is YYNGEE in the germline V gene. V lost 4 bases and J 5 bases, leaving 21 bases between the germline ends. The CDR3 DNA is TGTGCCAGCAGCCCCAGGGACGACTCCTCGTTATATGGCTACACCTTC. It translates to CASSPRDDSSLYGYTF.

The gene calls are TRBV4-3 and TRBJ1-5, with D uncertain. This CDR3 has 13 amino acids. CDR1 is LGHNA, CDR2 YSLEER, per germline. V was cut by 2 bases and J by 11 bases, with 13 bases left in between. The CDR3 region has the DNA TGCGCCAGCAGCCAATTACCAGGCGGGTCCCAGCATTTT. This translates into CASSQLPGGSQHF.

The CDR3 DNA reads as TGTGCCAGCAGCGCCGCTGCCCTAGAAGAGACCCAGTACTTC. Translated: CASSAAALEETQYF. The chain combines TRBV7-7 with TRBJ2-5; no reliable D call. Between the trimmed V and J ends, which lost 5 bases and 3 bases, there was a span of 13 bases. Germline V CDR1 and CDR2: SSHAT, FNYEAQ (reference sequence). The CDR3 consists of 14 residues.

This chain joins TRBV2 and TRBJ2-1; TRBD2 matches 8 bases. This CDR3 contains 15 residues. Germline lookup yields CDR1 SNHLY and CDR2 FYNNEI. The junction had 15 bases not matched to a gene; V was cut back by 9 bases and J by 8 bases. CDR3 nucleotides: TGTGCCAGTGGAACCGGGAATAGCGGGATCGATGAGCAGTTCTTC. This codes for CASGTGNSGIDEQFF.

The chain carries TRBV25-1 and TRBJ1-1; 8 bases agree with TRBD1. Germline V gene data show CDR1 as MGHDK and CDR2 as SYGVNS. V shed 4 bases, J shed 5 bases, and the junction held 12 bases outside the gene matches. CDR3 size: 16 residues. The chain's CDR3 is CASSGLIDRGGTEAFF. CDR3 in DNA: TGTGCCAGCAGTGGCCTTATTGACAGGGGAGGAACTGAAGCTTTCTTT.

The chain carries TRBV5-6 and TRBJ2-2, with unresolved D. V was shortened by 2 bases and J by 5 bases, with 7 bases between the two germline ends. The CDR3 is 13 residues long. Per the germline V gene, CDR1 is SGHDT and CDR2 is YYEEEE. The CDR3 bases are TGTGCCAGCAGCTTAGCCGGAACCGGGGAGCTGTTTTTT. Amino acid sequence: CASSLAGTGELFF.

This clone was counted a single time. The genes are TRBV6-5 and TRBJ1-2; no reliable D call. The CDR3 extends over 16 amino acids. Germline values: CDR1 MNHEY, CDR2 SVGAGI. V lost 0 bases and J 1 base, leaving 12 bases between the germline ends. The DNA for the CDR3 is TGTGCCAGCAGTTACTCGGAAGGGTCCGTTAACTATGGCTACACCTTC. It is translated as CASSYSEGSVNYGYTF.

This clone was recorded only once. The CDR3 DNA reads TGTGCCAGCAGCTTGGACGGGGGCCACACAGATACGCAGTATTTT. This sequence encodes CASSLDGGHTDTQYF. This chain links TRBV5-4 with TRBJ2-3; D may be TRBD1 or TRBD2 (6 bases each). This CDR3 comprises 15 residues. Between the trimmed V and J ends, which lost 0 bases and 2 bases, there was a span of 10 bases. Germline CDR1 SGHNT, CDR2 YYREEE (reference sequence).

This clone was counted a single time. This chain joins TRBV7-2 and TRBJ2-5; D gene unclear. The germline V gene has CDR1 SGHTA and CDR2 FQGNSA. CDR3 length: 14 amino acids. V lost 0 bases to trimming and J lost 0 bases, with 5 bases between them. CDR3 amino acids: CASSLAGYQETQYF. The CDR3 nucleotides are TGTGCCAGCAGCTTAGCGGGGTACCAAGAGACCCAGTACTTC.

This chain joins TRBV11-3 and TRBJ1-1, with 7 nucleotides matching TRBD1. Trimming took 5 bases from V and 3 from J; bases not matched to a gene: 9. Germline V gene sequence: CDR1 SGHNT, CDR2 YENEEA. The CDR3 totals 15 residues. Here the CDR3 DNA reads TGTGCCAGCAGCCCAGGGGGGTCGGGTGACACTGAAGCTTTCTTT. Its protein is CASSPGGSGDTEAFF.

J is TRBJ2-7 and V is TRBV5-5; 8 bases map to TRBD2. This CDR3 has 11 amino acids. CDR1 SGHKS and CDR2 YYEKEE come from the germline V gene (reference sequence). CDR3 in amino acids: CASSPREGYRV. The DNA of the CDR3 is TGTGCCAGCAGCCCTCGGGAGGGGTATAGAGTC.

With respect to this clone: The junction differs from germline at one of its ends, possibly a read error. The rearrangement joins TRBV11-3 to TRBJ2-7, with TRBD1 identical over 7 bases. Germline assignment: CDR1 SGHNT and CDR2 YENEEA. This CDR3 is built from 13 residues. The CDR3 bases are TGTGCCAGCAGCGTAGACAGGGACTACGAGCAGTACTTC. Protein product: CASSVDRDYEQYF.

The chain combines TRBV2 with TRBJ1-2; 7 bases are a match to TRBD1. The CDR3 spans 14 residues. Germline loops: CDR1 SNHLY, CDR2 FYNNEI. The V segment lost 6 bases and the J segment 2 bases; nucleotides outside the gene matches: 6. The CDR3: CASRGSGGNYGYTF. The CDR3 DNA reads as TGTGCCAGCAGGGGGTCAGGGGGAAACTATGGCTACACCTTC.

V is TRBV4-2 and J is TRBJ2-3; 10 nucleotides agree with TRBD1. V lost 3 bases to trimming and J lost 14 bases; unmatched junction nucleotides: 8. The CDR3 loop spans 13 amino acids. The germline CDR1 and CDR2 sequences are LGHNA and YNFKEQ. CDR3 protein: CASSQGTGARRYF. CDR3 coding DNA: TGTGCCAGCAGCCAGGGGACAGGGGCTCGGCGGTATTTT.

The chain uses TRBV11-3 and TRBJ2-3; D gene ambiguous. Germline loops: CDR1 SGHNT, CDR2 YENEEA. Trimming removed 3 bases from V and 3 bases from J, with 7 bases in between. This CDR3 is built from 13 residues. This CDR3 reads CASSFPATDTQYF. The CDR3 region has the DNA TGTGCCAGCAGCTTTCCAGCAACAGATACGCAGTATTTT.

The rearrangement uses TRBV5-4 and TRBJ1-1; a weak D match, TRBD1 (5 bases). Germline CDR1 reads SGHNT; CDR2 reads YYREEE (reference sequence). The ends were cut back, 5 bases at V and 3 bases at J, with 20 bases in the middle. This CDR3 comprises 16 residues. The CDR3 is CASSPWGGITDTEAFF. CDR3 coding DNA: TGTGCCAGCAGTCCTTGGGGGGGAATCACGGACACTGAAGCTTTCTTT.

The CDR3 DNA reads TGTGCCAGCAATCGGGGGGGCTGGTACAATGAGCAGTTCTTC. It specifies CASNRGGWYNEQFF. The V and J genes are TRBV6-5 and TRBJ2-1, with 8 bases lining up with TRBD2. This CDR3 is built from 14 residues. V shed 7 bases, J shed 4 bases, and the junction held 6 bases outside the gene matches. Germline CDR1 and CDR2: MNHEY and SVGAGI.

This rearrangement joins TRBV6-1 to TRBJ2-7, with TRBD1 identical over 12 bases. The CDR3 is 18 residues long. Losses at the gene ends were 4 bases for V and 3 bases for J; bases not matched to a gene: 13. Germline assignment: CDR1 MNHNS and CDR2 SASEGT. The CDR3 protein is CASSARDRGPYDFYEQYF. The CDR3 DNA is TGTGCCAGCAGTGCCCGGGACAGGGGGCCATACGACTTCTACGAGCAGTACTTC.

The rearrangement joins TRBV6-5 to TRBJ2-3; 10 positions match TRBD2. In germline, CDR1 is MNHEY, CDR2 SVGAGI. The V and J ends lost 8 bases and 6 bases, in that order; junction bases with no gene match: 5. CDR3 length: 13 residues. As DNA, the CDR3 is TGTGCCAGCCGGCTAGCGGGAGCTGATACGCAGTATTTT. Amino acid sequence: CASRLAGADTQYF.